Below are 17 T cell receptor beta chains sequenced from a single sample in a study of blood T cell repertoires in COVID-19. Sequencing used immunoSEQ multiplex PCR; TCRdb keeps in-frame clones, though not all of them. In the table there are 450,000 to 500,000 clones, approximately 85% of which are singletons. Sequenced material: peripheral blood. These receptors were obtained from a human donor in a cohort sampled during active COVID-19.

The DNA of the CDR3 is TGTGCCAGCAGCGTCTCCGACCCGGCAGCAGGGTTAAGCTCCTACGAGCAGTACTTC. This translates into CASSVSDPAAGLSSYEQYF. The chain has TRBV9 and TRBJ2-7; D possibly corresponds to TRBD1 (5 bases). The CDR3 has 19 residues. Deletions cut 2 bases from V and 0 bases from J, with 24 bases between. Germline lookup yields CDR1 SGDLS and CDR2 YYNGEE.

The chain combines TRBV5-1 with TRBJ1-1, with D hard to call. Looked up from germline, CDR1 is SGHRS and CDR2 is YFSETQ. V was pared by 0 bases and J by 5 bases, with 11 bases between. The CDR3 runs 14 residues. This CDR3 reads CASSLDTGRTEAFF. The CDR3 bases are TGCGCCAGCAGCTTGGATACGGGTAGGACTGAAGCTTTCTTT.

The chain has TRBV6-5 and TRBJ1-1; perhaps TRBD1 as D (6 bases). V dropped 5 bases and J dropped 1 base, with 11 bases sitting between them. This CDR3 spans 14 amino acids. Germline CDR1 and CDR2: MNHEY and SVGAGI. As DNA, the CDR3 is TGTGCCAGCAGTCAATGGGACACGAACACTGAAGCTTTCTTT. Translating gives CASSQWDTNTEAFF.

In DNA, the CDR3 is TGCGCCAGCAGTGCTTCGGGGACAGGGCGGTTGGGGAGCGAGCAGTACTTC. Translation: CASSASGTGRLGSEQYF. The rearrangement uses TRBV10-1 and TRBJ2-7; 9 bases line up with TRBD1. V was clipped by 4 bases and J by 6 bases; unmatched bases: 16. The CDR3 has 17 residues. Germline CDR1 reads WNHNN; CDR2 reads SYGVQD (reference sequence).

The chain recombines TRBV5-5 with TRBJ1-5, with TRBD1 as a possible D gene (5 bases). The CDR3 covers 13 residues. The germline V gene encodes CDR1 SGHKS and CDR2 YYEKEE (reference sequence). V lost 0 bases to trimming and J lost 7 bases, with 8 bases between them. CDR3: CASSLAGGQPQHF. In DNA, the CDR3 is TGTGCCAGCAGCTTGGCCGGGGGGCAGCCCCAGCATTTT.

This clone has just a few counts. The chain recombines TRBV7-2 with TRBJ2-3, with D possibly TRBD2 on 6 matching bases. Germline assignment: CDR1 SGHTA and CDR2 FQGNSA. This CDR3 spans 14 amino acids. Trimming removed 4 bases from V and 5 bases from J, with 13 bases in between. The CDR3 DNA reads TGTGCCAGCAGCTGGACAATGGGGGGAGATACGCAGTATTTT. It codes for CASSWTMGGDTQYF.

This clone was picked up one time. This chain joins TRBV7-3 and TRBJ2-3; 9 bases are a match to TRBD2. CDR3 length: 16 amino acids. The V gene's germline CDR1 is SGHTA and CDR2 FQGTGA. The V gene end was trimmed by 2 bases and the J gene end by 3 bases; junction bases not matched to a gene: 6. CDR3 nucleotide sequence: TGTGCCAGCAGCTTACTCGGCGGGAGGGGGACAGATACGCAGTATTTT. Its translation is CASSLLGGRGTDTQYF.

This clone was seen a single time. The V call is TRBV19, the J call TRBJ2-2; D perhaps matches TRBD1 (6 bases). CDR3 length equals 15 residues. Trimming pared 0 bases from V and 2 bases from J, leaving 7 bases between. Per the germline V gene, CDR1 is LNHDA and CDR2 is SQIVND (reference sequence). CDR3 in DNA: TGTGCCAGTAGTATAGACAGGGGTAACACCGGGGAGCTGTTTTTT. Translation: CASSIDRGNTGELFF.

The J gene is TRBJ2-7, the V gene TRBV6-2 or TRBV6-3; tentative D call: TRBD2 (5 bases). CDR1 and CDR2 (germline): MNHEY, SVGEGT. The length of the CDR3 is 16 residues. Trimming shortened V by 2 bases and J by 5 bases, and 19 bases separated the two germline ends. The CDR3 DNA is TGTGCCAGCAGTTACCCCGTGGGAGTAAGGGTTCACGAGCAGTACTTC. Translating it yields CASSYPVGVRVHEQYF.

This chain's CDR3 is CASSLYRPWGEGARSDTQYF. CDR3 sequence (DNA): TGTGCCAGCAGCTTGTATCGCCCGTGGGGGGAGGGCGCTCGATCAGATACGCAGTATTTT. The chain joins TRBV5-4 to TRBJ2-3; 7 bases line up with TRBD2. The junction had 21 bases not matched to a gene; V was cut back by 1 base and J by 4 bases. Germline V lookup: CDR1 SGHNT, CDR2 YYREEE (reference sequence). CDR3 length: 20 residues. Complete variable domain (other parts from reference TRBV5-4 and TRBJ2-3): ETGVTQSPTHLIKTRGQQVTLRCSSQSGHNTVSWYQQALGQGPQFIFQYYREEENGRGNFPPRFSGLQFPNYSSELNVNALELDDSALYLCASSLYRPWGEGARSDTQYFGPGTRLTVL.

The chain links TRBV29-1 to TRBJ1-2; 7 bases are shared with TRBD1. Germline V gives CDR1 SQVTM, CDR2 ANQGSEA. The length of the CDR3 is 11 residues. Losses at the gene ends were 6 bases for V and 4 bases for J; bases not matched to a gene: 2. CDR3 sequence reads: CSVRGFYGYTF. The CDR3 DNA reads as TGCAGCGTCAGGGGGTTCTATGGCTACACCTTC.

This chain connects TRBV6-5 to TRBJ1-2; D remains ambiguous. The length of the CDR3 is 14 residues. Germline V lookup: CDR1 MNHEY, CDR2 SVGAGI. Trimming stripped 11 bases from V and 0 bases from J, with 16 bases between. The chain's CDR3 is CAAGKGTANYGYTF. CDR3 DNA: TGTGCCGCGGGTAAGGGCACAGCTAACTATGGCTACACCTTC.

CDR3 coding DNA: TGTGCCAGCAGGGGAGCGGGAGTGTACGAGCAGTACTTC. Translated: CASRGAGVYEQYF. The chain joins TRBV25-1 to TRBJ2-7, with 8 positions matching TRBD2. Germline loops: CDR1 MGHDK, CDR2 SYGVNS. The CDR3 loop spans 13 amino acids. Unmatched junction bases numbered 5, after V lost 6 bases and J lost 4 bases.

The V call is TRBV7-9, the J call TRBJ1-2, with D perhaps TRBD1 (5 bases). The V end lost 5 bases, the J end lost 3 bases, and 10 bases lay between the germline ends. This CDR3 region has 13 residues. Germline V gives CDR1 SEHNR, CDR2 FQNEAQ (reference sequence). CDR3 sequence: CASSPDTHYGYTF. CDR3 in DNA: TGTGCCAGCAGCCCGGACACCCACTATGGCTACACCTTC.

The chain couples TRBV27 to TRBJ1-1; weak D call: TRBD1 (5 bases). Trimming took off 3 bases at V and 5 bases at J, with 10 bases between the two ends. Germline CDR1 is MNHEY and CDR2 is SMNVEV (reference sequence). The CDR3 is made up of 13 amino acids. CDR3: CASSFHRMTEAFF. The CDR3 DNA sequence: TGTGCCAGCAGTTTTCACAGGATGACTGAAGCTTTCTTT.

This CDR3 is CASSLMGQGYGGYTF. As DNA, the CDR3 is TGTGCCAGCAGTTTAATGGGGCAGGGGTATGGTGGCTACACCTTC. The rearrangement links TRBV28 to TRBJ1-2; maybe TRBD1 (6 bases). Germline CDR1 and CDR2: MDHEN and SYDVKM. Trimming left V 2 bases short and J 7 bases short, with 17 bases between. CDR3 size: 15 residues.

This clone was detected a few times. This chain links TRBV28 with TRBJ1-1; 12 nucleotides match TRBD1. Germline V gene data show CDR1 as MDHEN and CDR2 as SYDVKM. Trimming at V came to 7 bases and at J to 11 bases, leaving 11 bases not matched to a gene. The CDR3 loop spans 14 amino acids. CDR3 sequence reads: CASTIRDRGRQAFF. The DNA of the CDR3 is TGTGCCAGCACCATAAGGGACAGGGGGCGGCAGGCTTTCTTT.